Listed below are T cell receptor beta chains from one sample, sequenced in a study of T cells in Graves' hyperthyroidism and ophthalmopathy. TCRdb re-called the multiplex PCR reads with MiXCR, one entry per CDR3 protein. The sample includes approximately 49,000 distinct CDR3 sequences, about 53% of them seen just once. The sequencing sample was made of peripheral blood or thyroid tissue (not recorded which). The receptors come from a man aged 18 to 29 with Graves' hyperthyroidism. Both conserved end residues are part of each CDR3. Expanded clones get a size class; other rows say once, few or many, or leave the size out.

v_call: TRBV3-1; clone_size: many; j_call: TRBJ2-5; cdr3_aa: CASSILAGGPLEETQYF
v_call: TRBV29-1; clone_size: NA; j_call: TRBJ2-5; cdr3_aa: CSVEDERLQETQYF
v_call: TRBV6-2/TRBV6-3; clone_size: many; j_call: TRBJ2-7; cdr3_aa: CASNRDEGLYEQYF
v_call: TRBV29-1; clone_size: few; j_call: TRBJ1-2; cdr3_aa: CSAGTGRGYTF
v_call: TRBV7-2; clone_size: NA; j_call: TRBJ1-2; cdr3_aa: CASSLQGAGYGCTF
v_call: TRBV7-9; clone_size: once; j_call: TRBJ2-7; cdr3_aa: CASSLYEGGAYEQYF
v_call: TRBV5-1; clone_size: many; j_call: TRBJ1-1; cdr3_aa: CASSFGTGEAFF
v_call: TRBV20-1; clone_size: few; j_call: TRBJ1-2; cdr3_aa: CSARGQGIGYGYTF
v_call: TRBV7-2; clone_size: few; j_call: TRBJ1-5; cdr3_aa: CASSLERGLKPQHF
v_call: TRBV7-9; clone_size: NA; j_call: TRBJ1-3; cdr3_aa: CASSLGAESGNTIYF
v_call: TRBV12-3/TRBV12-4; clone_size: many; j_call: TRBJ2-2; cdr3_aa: CASSLATSGKSGNTGELFF
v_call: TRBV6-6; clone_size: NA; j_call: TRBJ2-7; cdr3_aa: CASSKGLAGAEQYF
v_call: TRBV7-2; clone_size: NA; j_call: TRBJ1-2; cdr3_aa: CASSLREGRNYGYTF
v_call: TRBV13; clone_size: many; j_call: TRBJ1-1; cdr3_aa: CASSLKRATEAFF
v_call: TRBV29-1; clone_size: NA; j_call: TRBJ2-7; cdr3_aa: CSFPGTYEQYF
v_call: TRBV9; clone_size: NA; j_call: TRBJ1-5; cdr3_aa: CASSITGTGPMVQPQHF
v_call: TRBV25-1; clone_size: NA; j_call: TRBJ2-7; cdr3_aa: CASSTHYEQYF
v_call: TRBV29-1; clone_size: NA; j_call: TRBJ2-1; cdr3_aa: CSAELGGLRYNEQFF
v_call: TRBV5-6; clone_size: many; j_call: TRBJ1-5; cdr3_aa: CASSSDRGNQPQHF
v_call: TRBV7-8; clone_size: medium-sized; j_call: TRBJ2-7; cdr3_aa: CASSEGVLAYEQYF
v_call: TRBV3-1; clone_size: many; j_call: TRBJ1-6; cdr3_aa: CASSPRGNSPLHF
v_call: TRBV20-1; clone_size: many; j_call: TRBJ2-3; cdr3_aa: CSAKRGGFTDTQYF
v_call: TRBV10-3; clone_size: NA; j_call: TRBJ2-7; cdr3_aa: CATKRGNTEQYF
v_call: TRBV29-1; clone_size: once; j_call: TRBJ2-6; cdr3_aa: CSAWGQGDYVLTF
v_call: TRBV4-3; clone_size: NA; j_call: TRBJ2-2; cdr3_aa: CASSLVLGSTGELFF
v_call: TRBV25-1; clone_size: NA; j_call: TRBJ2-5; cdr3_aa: CASSEWGEQRVDF
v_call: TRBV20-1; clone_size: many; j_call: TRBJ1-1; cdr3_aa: CSARSGQGGTEAFF
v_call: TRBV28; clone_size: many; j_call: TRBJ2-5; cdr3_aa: CASSRKLAAEGTQYF
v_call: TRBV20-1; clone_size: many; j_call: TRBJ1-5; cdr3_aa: CSARGQGVGQPQHF
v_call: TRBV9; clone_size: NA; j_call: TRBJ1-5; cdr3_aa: CASSEVGTQPQHF
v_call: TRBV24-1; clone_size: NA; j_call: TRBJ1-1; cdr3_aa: CATSGTPNTEAFF
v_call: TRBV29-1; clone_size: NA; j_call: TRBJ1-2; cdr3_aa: CSVAVGYTF
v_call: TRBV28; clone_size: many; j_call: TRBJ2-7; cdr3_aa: CASPGPTTYEQYF
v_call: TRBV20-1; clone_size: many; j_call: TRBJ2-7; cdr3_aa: CSAREDDSSSSYEQYF
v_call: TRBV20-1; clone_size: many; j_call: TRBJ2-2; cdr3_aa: CSARATGSKIIRNTGELFF
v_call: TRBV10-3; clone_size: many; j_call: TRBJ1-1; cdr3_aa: CAISGQAVNTEAFF
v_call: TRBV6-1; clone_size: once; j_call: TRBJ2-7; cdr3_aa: CASSRRGLAGVWEQYF
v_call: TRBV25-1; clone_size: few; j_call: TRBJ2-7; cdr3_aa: CASSETSGGYEQYF
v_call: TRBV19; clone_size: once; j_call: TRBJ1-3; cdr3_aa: CAWSPYTDTIYF
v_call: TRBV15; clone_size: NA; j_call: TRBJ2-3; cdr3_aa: CATGRGGSGSTDTQYF
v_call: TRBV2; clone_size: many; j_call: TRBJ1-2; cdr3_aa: CASRGQGSNYGYTF
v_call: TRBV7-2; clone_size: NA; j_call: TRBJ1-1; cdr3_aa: CASSQSGQGATEAFF
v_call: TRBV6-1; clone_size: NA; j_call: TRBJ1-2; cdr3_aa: CASSPRQGDGYTF
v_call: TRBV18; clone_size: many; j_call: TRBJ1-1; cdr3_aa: CASSEGRATEAFF
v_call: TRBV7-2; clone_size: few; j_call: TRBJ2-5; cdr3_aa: CASSLAGSGAETQYF
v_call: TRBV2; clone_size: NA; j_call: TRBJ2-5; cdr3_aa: CASSGRWGETQYF
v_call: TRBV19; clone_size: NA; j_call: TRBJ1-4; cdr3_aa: CASGQANSLELFF
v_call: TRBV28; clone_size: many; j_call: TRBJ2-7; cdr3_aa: CASTPPGGPYEQYF
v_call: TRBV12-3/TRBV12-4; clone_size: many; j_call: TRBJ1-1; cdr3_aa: CASSLLASEAFF
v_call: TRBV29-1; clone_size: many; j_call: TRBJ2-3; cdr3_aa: CSVVETRSSTDTQYF